This T cell receptor beta chain was recovered during a study of graft-versus-host responses after intestinal transplantation. On the study more broadly: Tacrolimus plus steroids were given to all recipients for about 3 years, preceded by anti-thymocyte globulin induction. Study conclusions and caveats: Across patients carrying graft-donor T cell macrochimerism, allografts held high graft-versus-host to host-versus-graft clonal ratios. Recipient marrow harbored GvH clones, some of which surfaced first in ileum or blood. Researchers found peak circulating GvH clone levels linked to early post-transplant HvG declines.

The germline gives CDR1 LNHDA, CDR2 SQIVND (reference sequence). V dropped 3 bases and J dropped 9 bases, with 15 bases sitting between them. The CDR3 is 15 amino acids. The table came from immunoSEQ multiplex PCR; TCRdb's copy has only in-frame clones and leaves some out. The sample records 75,000 to 100,000 clones, about 93% being singletons. This clone was seen a single time. Its antigen is still unknown. The source was unstimulated CD4+ T cells sorted from spleen or lymph node cells, collected before intestinal transplant. V usage is TRBV19 and J usage is TRBJ1-6; D call uncertain. The clonotype originates from a human donor who received an intestinal transplant. DNA for the CDR3: TGTGCCAGTAGTATCGGCGCCGAGGTCGGTTCACCCCTCCACTTT. The encoded protein is CASSIGAEVGSPLHF.